This T cell receptor (beta chain) derives from a study of T cell responses to AZD1222 COVID-19 vaccine. Profiled with immunoSEQ multiplex PCR; TCRdb holds only in-frame clones, not every one. The table records 120,000 or so clones, around nine tenths of them present only once. Sequencing used peripheral blood, obtained on day 0 of AZD1222 vaccination. The sequence derives from an adult in good health.

CDR3 residues: CASSFWTSGGRADTQYF. The CDR3 nucleotides are TGTGCCAGCAGTTTTTGGACTAGCGGGGGGAGGGCAGATACGCAGTATTTT. The chain joins TRBV28 to TRBJ2-3; 14 bases fit TRBD2. The germline gives CDR1 MDHEN, CDR2 SYDVKM. J gave up 4 bases and V 3 bases, and 6 bases lay outside the gene matches. This CDR3 contains 17 residues.